These T cell receptor beta chains were read from a single sample in a study of CD8 T cells in ankylosing spondylitis. TCRdb re-derived calls from the 5' RACE reads in MiXCR, one entry per CDR3 protein. The repertoire holds approximately 150,000 distinct CDR3 sequences, with 30% to 40% as singletons. Sequencing was performed on synovial fluid, either unsorted or a sorted T cell fraction (not recorded which). These receptor sequences come from a male donor with ankylosing spondylitis. CDR3s include the opening cysteine and the closing phenylalanine or tryptophan. A D gene is named only where the DNA matches it firmly. Clone size is shown for a subset of rows, as once, few, many or a class of expanded clone.

D	size	J	V	CDR3	DNA
.	few	TRBJ2-7	TRBV2	CASGEFYEQYF	TGTGCCAGCGGGGAGTTCTACGAGCAGTACTTC
TRBD1	few	TRBJ2-7	TRBV11-3	CASSLASGQGSEQYF	TGTGCCAGCAGCTTAGCCTCGGGACAGGGGAGCGAGCAGTACTTC
TRBD2	.	TRBJ2-7	TRBV18	CASSPGTSGYEQYF	TGTGCCAGCTCACCCGGGACTAGCGGTTACGAGCAGTACTTC
TRBD2	many	TRBJ2-3	TRBV6-1	CASTLTSGVTDTQYF	TGTGCCAGCACCCTGACTAGCGGGGTAACAGATACGCAGTATTTT
.	once	TRBJ2-5	TRBV2	CASSERGFVTQYF	TGTGCCAGCAGTGAAAGGGGTTTCGTGACCCAGTACTTC
.	few	TRBJ1-1	TRBV20-1	CSARSSLAGLNTEAFF	TGCAGTGCTAGATCGTCATTGGCCGGTCTGAACACTGAAGCTTTCTTT
TRBD1	.	TRBJ2-2	TRBV10-1	CASSGQLNTGELFF	TGCGCCAGCTCGGGACAGCTAAACACCGGGGAGCTGTTTTTT
TRBD2	few	TRBJ2-3	TRBV12-3/TRBV12-4	CASLLAGRTDTQYF	TGTGCCAGCCTACTAGCGGGACGCACAGATACGCAGTATTTT
.	many	TRBJ1-1	TRBV28	CASRMPTALAPEAFF	TGTGCCAGCAGGATGCCGACAGCGCTTGCTCCTGAAGCTTTCTTT
.	.	TRBJ1-1	TRBV20-1	CSARDSGAKVTEAFF	TGCAGTGCTAGAGATTCTGGGGCGAAGGTCACTGAAGCTTTCTTT
.	.	TRBJ1-1	TRBV28	CASSFRSTEAFF	TGTGCCAGCAGTTTTCGGTCCACTGAAGCTTTCTTT
.	.	TRBJ2-3	TRBV5-1	CASSLEPGGYTDTQYF	TGCGCCAGCAGCTTGGAGCCGGGGGGCTACACAGATACGCAGTATTTT
TRBD1	.	TRBJ1-6	TRBV20-1	CSAGGQGGVGSPLHF	TGCAGTGCGGGAGGACAGGGAGGGGTTGGTTCACCCCTCCACTTT
.	.	TRBJ1-1	TRBV10-3	CAISAKSVEAFF	TGTGCCATCAGTGCCAAGTCGGTTGAAGCTTTCTTT
.	.	TRBJ1-4	TRBV20-1	CSALKGIGVGEKLFF	TGCAGTGCCCTCAAGGGTATAGGGGTAGGAGAAAAACTGTTTTTT
.	few	TRBJ2-5	TRBV3-1	CASSQGRTPVGETQYF	TGTGCCAGCAGCCAAGGCCGGACACCAGTGGGGGAGACCCAGTACTTC
TRBD2	many	TRBJ2-5	TRBV5-1	CASRERGDQETQYF	TGCGCCAGCAGAGAGCGGGGGGACCAAGAGACCCAGTACTTC
.	few	TRBJ2-7	TRBV12-3/TRBV12-4	CASSLAPFEQYF	TGTGCCAGCAGTTTAGCTCCGTTCGAGCAGTACTTC
.	many	TRBJ1-1	TRBV11-2	CASSWDNRNTEAFF	TGTGCCAGCAGCTGGGACAATCGGAACACTGAAGCTTTCTTT
TRBD1	many	TRBJ1-1	TRBV20-1	CSAYPRGIQRGIPEAFF	TGCAGTGCCTACCCCAGGGGGATCCAAAGGGGGATCCCTGAAGCTTTCTTT
TRBD1	few	TRBJ2-7	TRBV12-3/TRBV12-4	CASSWGQGSEQYF	TGTGCCAGCAGTTGGGGACAGGGCTCCGAGCAGTACTTC
TRBD1	.	TRBJ2-2	TRBV6-1	CASRQTGDTGELFF	TGTGCCAGCCGACAAACAGGGGACACCGGGGAGCTGTTTTTT
.	many	TRBJ2-6	TRBV28	CASSLGLGANVLTF	TGTGCCAGCAGTTTGGGGCTTGGGGCCAACGTCCTGACTTTC
.	.	TRBJ1-2	TRBV29-1	CSGGIADGYTF	TGCAGCGGGGGGATCGCGGATGGCTACACCTTC
.	few	TRBJ2-1	TRBV29-1	CSVELLVSSYNEQFF	TGCAGCGTTGAACTACTAGTCAGCTCCTACAATGAGCAGTTCTTC
.	.	TRBJ2-1	TRBV20-1	CSAREMRGNEQFF	TGCAGTGCTAGAGAAATGCGGGGCAATGAGCAGTTCTTC
.	.	TRBJ2-6	TRBV20-1	CSARDERTGANVLTF	TGCAGTGCTAGAGATGAACGGACTGGGGCCAACGTCCTGACTTTC
.	many	TRBJ1-4	TRBV18	CASSPRGGKLFF	TGTGCCAGCTCACCACGGGGGGGGAAACTGTTTTTT
TRBD1	.	TRBJ2-7	TRBV2	CASRRTGGLEQYF	TGTGCCAGCAGACGGACAGGGGGCCTTGAGCAGTACTTC
.	.	TRBJ2-6	TRBV12-3/TRBV12-4	CASSLERTSGANVLTF	TGTGCCAGCAGTTTGGAGCGTACTTCTGGGGCCAACGTCCTGACTTTC
.	many	TRBJ2-1	TRBV14	CASSQVWVRSHNEQFF	TGTGCCAGCAGCCAAGTTTGGGTGCGTAGCCATAATGAGCAGTTCTTC
TRBD1	.	TRBJ2-3	TRBV7-6	CASSLTGGTSTDTQYF	TGTGCCAGCAGCCTGACAGGGGGAACTAGCACAGATACGCAGTATTTT
.	few	TRBJ2-7	TRBV5-5	CSSAGFDEQYF	TGTAGCTCGGCAGGGTTCGACGAGCAGTACTTC
TRBD2	.	TRBJ2-1	TRBV7-9	CASSPKLAGMVDEQFF	TGTGCCAGCAGCCCAAAACTAGCGGGGATGGTAGATGAGCAGTTCTTC
.	.	TRBJ1-1	TRBV20-1	CSARSVVGGGQTNTEAFF	TGCAGTGCTAGGTCGGTGGTAGGTGGCGGACAGACGAACACTGAAGCTTTCTTT
.	.	TRBJ1-1	TRBV6-1	CASSPASSVTEAFF	TGTGCCAGCAGTCCCGCGTCGAGCGTTACTGAAGCTTTCTTT
.	many	TRBJ2-7	TRBV11-2	CASSQQGGGTRYEQYF	TGTGCCAGCAGCCAGCAAGGTGGGGGGACTCGCTACGAGCAGTACTTC
.	few	TRBJ2-3	TRBV20-1	CSARESTDTQYF	TGCAGTGCTAGAGAGAGCACAGATACGCAGTATTTT
.	few	TRBJ1-5	TRBV28	CASSSYEGSPNQPQHF	TGTGCCAGCAGTTCCTATGAGGGATCTCCGAATCAGCCCCAGCATTTT
TRBD1	few	TRBJ1-6	TRBV6-1	CASSRNRDRGLNSPLHF	TGTGCCAGCAGCCGAAACCGGGACAGGGGATTAAATTCACCCCTCCACTTT
TRBD2	few	TRBJ2-7	TRBV11-2	CASSPGGAGGGGPGRQYF	TGTGCCAGCAGCCCAGGCGGGGCGGGAGGAGGGGGTCCTGGGAGGCAGTACTTC
TRBD2	.	TRBJ2-1	TRBV20-1	CSVPSGYNEQFF	TGCAGTGTCCCTAGCGGCTACAATGAGCAGTTCTTC
.	.	TRBJ1-6	TRBV10-3	CAISESGGAGSPLHF	TGTGCCATCAGTGAGTCGGGAGGGGCGGGATCACCCCTCCACTTT
.	many	TRBJ2-5	TRBV18	CASSASYQETQYF	TGTGCCAGCTCAGCATCCTACCAAGAGACCCAGTACTTC
.	few	TRBJ2-1	TRBV12-3/TRBV12-4	CASSQTSSYNEQFF	TGTGCCAGCAGTCAAACGAGCTCCTACAATGAGCAGTTCTTC
TRBD1	few	TRBJ1-6	TRBV5-1	CASSLAGTGNSPLHF	TGCGCCAGCAGCTTGGCCGGGACAGGGAATTCACCCCTCCACTTT
.	.	TRBJ2-7	TRBV29-1	CSVVVGGYEQYF	TGCAGCGTTGTAGTAGGAGGCTACGAGCAGTACTTC
.	.	TRBJ2-7	TRBV29-1	CSVQSISREQYF	TGCAGCGTCCAAAGTATTAGTCGTGAGCAGTACTTC
TRBD2	.	TRBJ2-1	TRBV29-1	CSVAGLAGGNLGNEQFF	TGCAGCGTCGCCGGACTAGCGGGAGGGAACTTGGGGAATGAGCAGTTCTTC
.	.	TRBJ2-1	TRBV7-6	CASSLGRLNEQFF	TGTGCCAGCAGCTTAGGGCGTCTTAATGAGCAGTTCTTC
.	.	TRBJ2-2	TRBV5-4	CASSLGYSNTGELFF	TGTGCCAGCAGCCTAGGTTATAGCAACACCGGGGAGCTGTTTTTT
.	few	TRBJ1-1	TRBV20-1	CSARTPVAVTEAFF	TGCAGTGCTAGAACTCCAGTGGCCGTGACTGAAGCTTTCTTT
TRBD2	many	TRBJ2-5	TRBV7-2	CASSPPGLVRETQYF	TGTGCCAGCAGCCCACCTGGACTAGTTCGAGAGACCCAGTACTTC
.	.	TRBJ2-7	TRBV19	CASSIGNNKGEQYF	TGTGCCAGTAGTATCGGGAATAATAAGGGCGAGCAGTACTTC
.	few	TRBJ2-7	TRBV2	CASGLRTAGPEQYF	TGTGCCAGCGGCCTCAGGACAGCAGGACCCGAGCAGTACTTC